This entry lists 2 T cell receptor beta chains sequenced from one sample in a study of control samples from healthy donors and cancer patients. Sequencing was performed with immunoSEQ multiplex PCR; in TCRdb, only in-frame clones are kept and a portion is missing. The sample has fewer than 500,000 clones; around 90% are singletons. Sequenced sample: PBMCs. The receptors originated from a middle-aged man with head and neck cancer.

The chain employs TRBV6-6 and TRBJ1-3; the D is unclear. CDR3 length equals 16 residues. The V gene lost 3 bases and the J gene lost 3 bases, with 15 bases spanning the gap. Germline-derived CDR1 and CDR2 are MNHNY and SVGAGI (reference sequence). The CDR3 coding sequence is TGTGCCAGCAGTTATGATCGGACGGGAGATGGAAACACCATATATTTT. Translated, it gives CASSYDRTGDGNTIYF.

This clone has only one observation. The chain couples TRBV5-1 to TRBJ2-3; D might be TRBD2 (6 bases). The CDR3 totals 15 residues. Germline V CDR1 and CDR2: SGHRS, YFSETQ. Deletions cut 7 bases from V and 3 bases from J, with 18 bases between. CDR3 in DNA: TGCGCCAGCTCAGTCGAGGAGGGTTGGACAGATACGCAGTATTTT. Its translation is CASSVEEGWTDTQYF.